Listed here are 29 T cell receptor beta chains from one sample, sequenced in a study of shared clonotypes between healthy human individuals. Method: immunoSEQ multiplex PCR; TCRdb's copy keeps in-frame clones and lacks some. The table lists millions of clones, around 95% of them singletons. The sequencing input was naive CD4+ T cells sorted from blood. Subset here: CD45RA+ positively selected. Receptors originate from a man between 18 and 35 years old in good health.

The chain recombines TRBV10-3 with TRBJ1-1, with 8 bases matching TRBD1. The germline V gene encodes CDR1 ENHRY and CDR2 SYGVKD. This CDR3 has 13 amino acids. The V segment lost 6 bases and the J segment 4 bases; nucleotides outside the gene matches: 4. The CDR3 coding sequence is TGTGCCATCAGATCTGACAGGGGCACTGAAGCTTTCTTT. As protein: CAIRSDRGTEAFF.

The rearrangement links TRBV6-6 to TRBJ1-5, with D maybe TRBD1 (6 bases). This CDR3 has 13 residues. In germline, CDR1 is MNHNY, CDR2 SVGAGI (reference sequence). V was trimmed by 7 bases and J by 4 bases, leaving 11 bases between them. CDR3 DNA: TGTGCCAGCACCGACAGGTATAATCAGCCCCAGCATTTT. It yields the protein CASTDRYNQPQHF.

The genes are TRBV7-2 and TRBJ2-3, with 7 bases lining up with TRBD2. This CDR3 contains 11 residues. Germline values: CDR1 SGHTA, CDR2 FQGNSA. V shed 3 bases, J shed 10 bases, and the junction held 1 base outside the gene matches. DNA for the CDR3: TGTGCCAGCAGCTTGAGCGGGGCGCAGTATTTT. Translation: CASSLSGAQYF.

This CDR3 is CASSFPGTYNEQFF. For the CDR3, the DNA is TGTGCCAGCAGTTTTCCAGGGACGTACAATGAGCAGTTCTTC. The chain recombines TRBV27 with TRBJ2-1; D tentatively reads TRBD1 or TRBD2 (5 bases each). Germline V CDR1 and CDR2: MNHEY, SMNVEV (reference sequence). This CDR3 region has 14 residues. V lost 3 bases and J 4 bases, leaving 10 bases between the germline ends.

Comments on this clone: This sample also contains other DNA sequences that code for the same CDR3. The DNA for the CDR3 is TGTGCCACCAGCAGAGATCGAAGCAATCAGCCCCAGCATTTT. Protein sequence: CATSRDRSNQPQHF. The gene calls are TRBV15 and TRBJ1-5; D ambiguous. V lost 0 bases and J lost 1, with 4 bases in between. From germline, CDR1 is LNHNV and CDR2 YYDKDF (reference sequence). CDR3 length: 14 residues.

The chain has TRBV5-6 and TRBJ2-7; 12 nucleotides align to TRBD2. Unmatched junction bases numbered 6, after V lost 1 base and J lost 1 base. The CDR3 length is 17 residues. The germline V gene encodes CDR1 SGHDT and CDR2 YYEEEE. The CDR3 spells CASSLSSGRARSYEQYF. The CDR3 region has the DNA TGTGCCAGCAGCTTGTCTAGCGGGAGGGCAAGATCCTACGAGCAGTACTTC. Drawing the rest from reference TRBV5-6 and TRBJ2-7, the complete variable domain is DAGVTQSPTHLIKTRGQQVTLRCSPKSGHDTVSWYQQALGQGPQFIFQYYEEEERQRGNFPDRFSGHQFPNYSSELNVNALLLGDSALYLCASSLSSGRARSYEQYFGPGTRLTVT.

This sequence joins TRBV2 and TRBJ2-7; TRBD2 might be the D (7 bases). The germline V gene has CDR1 SNHLY and CDR2 FYNNEI. The CDR3 has 12 amino acids. Trimming pared 1 base from V and 12 bases from J, leaving 13 bases between. The CDR3 here is CASSEEGEGPYF. Here the CDR3 DNA reads TGTGCCAGCAGTGAAGAGGGGGAGGGCCCGTACTTC.

J is TRBJ2-5 and V is TRBV5-1, with D uncertain. V was clipped by 0 bases and J by 2 bases, with 11 bases between them. This CDR3 contains 15 residues. The V gene's germline CDR1 is SGHRS and CDR2 YFSETQ. The CDR3 DNA is TGCGCCAGCAGCTTGGCCTTGGCAGAACAAGAGACCCAGTACTTC. Translation gives CASSLALAEQETQYF.

The rearrangement joins TRBV5-6 to TRBJ1-2, with D perhaps matching TRBD1 (5 bases). V lost 6 bases and J lost 6, with 15 bases in between. This CDR3 contains 13 residues. Germline CDR1 reads SGHDT; CDR2 reads YYEEEE. The CDR3 is CASMDGTGHGYTF. The CDR3 coding sequence is TGTGCCAGCATGGACGGCACAGGACATGGCTACACCTTC.

The chain combines TRBV6-5 with TRBJ2-7; tentative D call: TRBD1 (6 bases). This CDR3 is 15 amino acids long. The V end was cut by 6 bases, the J end by 3 bases, with 18 bases between. The germline V gene has CDR1 MNHEY and CDR2 SVGAGI. DNA of the CDR3: TGTGCCAGCAGCCAATCCGGGCAGGGGTACTACGAGCAGTACTTC. This codes for CASSQSGQGYYEQYF.

The V call is TRBV2, the J call TRBJ1-1; TRBD1 is a possible D gene (6 bases). Trimming left V 5 bases short and J 5 bases short, with 18 bases between. The CDR3 contains 15 residues. CDR1 is SNHLY and CDR2 is FYNNEI in the germline V gene. The CDR3 nucleotides read TGTGCCAGCAGTCCCAACCCAGGGACAAAGACTGAAGCTTTCTTT. Its translation: CASSPNPGTKTEAFF. The whole variable domain, filled in from reference TRBV2 and TRBJ1-1, reads EPEVTQTPSHQVTQMGQEVILRCVPISNHLYFYWYRQILGQKVEFLVSFYNNEISEKSEIFDDQFSVERPDGSNFTLKIRSTKLEDSAMYFCASSPNPGTKTEAFFGQGTRLTVV.

The chain has TRBV7-9 and TRBJ1-1, with TRBD1 matching over 7 bases. Germline V lookup: CDR1 SEHNR, CDR2 FQNEAQ (reference sequence). CDR3 length: 16 residues. After removal of 6 bases from V and 0 bases from J, the junction contained 10 bases not matched to a gene. CDR3 in amino acids: CASRHNQQGMNTEAFF. CDR3 DNA sequence: TGTGCCAGCAGGCATAACCAACAGGGGATGAACACTGAAGCTTTCTTT.

The rearrangement joins TRBV27 to TRBJ1-2; D is perhaps TRBD1 (6 bases). Trimming stripped 5 bases from V and 0 bases from J, with 13 bases between. Germline loops: CDR1 MNHEY, CDR2 SMNVEV (reference sequence). The CDR3 runs to 15 residues. The CDR3 region has the DNA TGTGCCAGCAGTCCCGACAGGCAAGCTAACTATGGCTACACCTTC. Translated, it gives CASSPDRQANYGYTF.

The rearrangement links TRBV18 to TRBJ1-6, with D unresolved. This CDR3 is 19 amino acids long. Trimming left V 5 bases short and J 4 bases short, with 24 bases between. Germline-derived CDR1 and CDR2 are KGHSH and LQKENI. CDR3 loop: CASSSVFLSAEVYNSPLHF. The CDR3 nucleotides are TGTGCCAGCTCATCAGTGTTTCTATCCGCCGAGGTATATAATTCACCCCTCCACTTT.

The chain couples TRBV6-1 to TRBJ2-1; possibly TRBD2 for D (5 bases). The V gene lost 4 bases and the J gene lost 0 bases, with 13 bases spanning the gap. CDR3 length: 16 residues. From germline, CDR1 is MNHNS and CDR2 SASEGT. The CDR3: CASSVGRAGSYNEQFF. The CDR3 coding sequence is TGTGCCAGCAGTGTAGGACGGGCGGGCTCCTACAATGAGCAGTTCTTC.

The chain joins TRBV6-5 to TRBJ1-5; 7 bases fit TRBD1. V lost 6 bases to trimming and J lost 2 bases; unmatched junction nucleotides: 7. The CDR3 runs 15 residues. Germline assignment: CDR1 MNHEY and CDR2 SVGAGI. CDR3 sequence: CASSRGQSGNQPQHF. CDR3 nucleotide sequence: TGTGCCAGCAGCCGGGGACAGTCTGGCAATCAGCCCCAGCATTTT.

This clone appeared once. The chain couples TRBV30 to TRBJ1-4; the match to TRBD1 covers 7 bases. With 5 bases clipped from V and 4 bases from J, the junction kept 7 bases outside the gene matches. The germline V gene has CDR1 GTSNPN and CDR2 SVGIG (reference sequence). This CDR3 is 14 amino acids long. The CDR3 sequence: CAWVPGQSNEKLFF. In DNA form, the CDR3 reads TGTGCCTGGGTTCCGGGACAGAGTAATGAAAAACTGTTTTTT.

V usage is TRBV28 and J usage is TRBJ1-2; the D is unclear. V shed 2 bases and J shed 10 bases, with 11 bases lying between them. Germline V CDR1 and CDR2: MDHEN, SYDVKM. The CDR3 loop spans 12 amino acids. Written as DNA, the CDR3 is TGTGCCAGCAGTTTACGGGGATCATCCTACACCTTC. Residues: CASSLRGSSYTF.

This chain connects TRBV10-2 to TRBJ2-5, with D hard to call. The V end lost 2 bases, the J end lost 9 bases, and 10 bases lay between the germline ends. Germline CDR1 and CDR2: WSHSY and SAAADI. The CDR3 is 12 residues long. CDR3 in amino acids: CASSESDIAQYF. The CDR3 coding sequence is TGCGCCAGCAGTGAGAGTGACATCGCCCAGTACTTC.

This clone is a singleton in its sample. This chain connects TRBV19 to TRBJ1-5; 7 bases match TRBD1. CDR1 is LNHDA and CDR2 is SQIVND in the germline V gene (reference sequence). V lost 7 bases and J lost 5; bases outside the gene matches: 8. The CDR3 totals 14 residues. The CDR3 is CASTSDRLYQPQHF. In DNA, the CDR3 is TGTGCCAGTACCTCGGACAGGTTGTATCAGCCCCAGCATTTT.

This clone was found once. The identical CDR3 is also encoded by other nucleotide sequences in the sample. This chain uses TRBV10-3 with TRBJ1-2; 7 nucleotides agree with TRBD1. The CDR3 has 13 amino acids. Germline V lookup: CDR1 ENHRY, CDR2 SYGVKD. The J segment lost 1 base and the V segment lost 5 bases, leaving 1 base of the junction unmatched. The CDR3 sequence is CAISRDSNYGYTF. The DNA for the CDR3 is TGTGCCATCAGTAGGGACAGTAACTATGGCTACACCTTC.

V and J are TRBV5-4 and TRBJ2-6; tentatively, D is TRBD2 (5 bases). The CDR3 loop spans 16 amino acids. The V end was cut by 4 bases, the J end by 0 bases, with 11 bases between. CDR1 is SGHNT and CDR2 is YYREEE in the germline V gene (reference sequence). The CDR3 loop reads CASSTGGSSGANVLTF. CDR3 DNA sequence: TGTGCCAGCAGCACCGGCGGGTCCTCTGGGGCCAACGTCCTGACTTTC. The full variable domain, rest sourced from reference TRBV5-4 and TRBJ2-6, is ETGVTQSPTHLIKTRGQQVTLRCSSQSGHNTVSWYQQALGQGPQFIFQYYREEENGRGNFPPRFSGLQFPNYSSELNVNALELDDSALYLCASSTGGSSGANVLTFGAGSRLTVL.

The chain combines TRBV6-6 with TRBJ2-7; tentative D call: TRBD2 (6 bases). Germline V gene lookup returns CDR1 MNHNY and CDR2 SVGAGI (reference sequence). Trimming cost V 6 bases and J 5 bases, with 17 bases left between them. CDR3 length equals 14 residues. In DNA, the CDR3 is TGTGCCAGCAGCGTTTCGGGACTCGGAAACGAGCAGTACTTC. Translating gives CASSVSGLGNEQYF.

The chain uses TRBV5-4 and TRBJ2-5; the D is unclear. The CDR3 consists of 14 residues. V was trimmed by 4 bases and J by 2 bases, leaving 12 bases between them. Looked up from germline, CDR1 is SGHNT and CDR2 is YYREEE (reference sequence). The CDR3 DNA follows: TGTGCCAGCAGCATGGGTAGCAGGCAAGAGACCCAGTACTTC. It specifies CASSMGSRQETQYF.

The chain uses TRBV13 and TRBJ2-7; D is ambiguous. The germline V gene has CDR1 PRHDT and CDR2 FYEKMQ (reference sequence). The CDR3 contains 14 residues. V lost 2 bases, J lost 3 bases, and 11 bases lay in between. CDR3 protein: CASSLLGDSYEQYF. The CDR3 bases are TGTGCCAGCAGCTTATTGGGTGATAGCTACGAGCAGTACTTC.

The V and J genes are TRBV18 and TRBJ2-7; tentative D call: TRBD1 (5 bases). V lost 4 bases to trimming and J lost 6 bases, with 13 bases between them. In germline, CDR1 is KGHSH, CDR2 LQKENI. This CDR3 contains 13 residues. This chain's CDR3 is CASSLKDILEQYF. The CDR3 DNA reads TGTGCCAGCTCACTTAAGGACATTCTCGAGCAGTACTTC. The whole variable domain, remainder taken from reference TRBV18 and TRBJ2-7, is NAGVMQNPRHLVRRRGQEARLRCSPMKGHSHVYWYRQLPEEGLKFMVYLQKENIIDESGMPKERFSAEFPKEGPSILRIQQVVRGDSAAYFCASSLKDILEQYFGPGTRLTVT.

In this sample, this clone turned up once. The chain couples TRBV10-3 to TRBJ2-5, with D perhaps being TRBD1 or TRBD2 (5 bases each). The CDR3 contains 16 residues. Germline V gene sequence: CDR1 ENHRY, CDR2 SYGVKD. The V and J ends lost 3 bases and 5 bases respectively, with 19 bases between them. The DNA of the CDR3 is TGTGCCATCAGTGAAAAGGGTTGGGGGTCTATGGAGACCCAGTACTTC. Translation gives CAISEKGWGSMETQYF.

This chain uses TRBV4-2 with TRBJ2-5; 7 bases match TRBD2. CDR1 and CDR2 from the germline V gene are LGHNA and YNFKEQ. V gave up 1 base and J gave up 1 base; unmatched junction bases: 3. CDR3 size: 15 residues. CDR3 loop: CASSQAGTIQETQYF. Here the CDR3 DNA reads TGTGCCAGCAGCCAAGCTGGGACTATCCAAGAGACCCAGTACTTC.

The rearrangement uses TRBV6-5 and TRBJ2-7, with D perhaps given as TRBD1 or TRBD2 (5 bases each). Deletions cut 6 bases from V and 4 bases from J, with 19 bases between. Germline CDR1 MNHEY, CDR2 SVGAGI. The CDR3 totals 15 residues. The CDR3: CASRAGTPFAYEQYF. The CDR3 DNA follows: TGTGCCAGCAGGGCCGGGACCCCTTTTGCGTACGAGCAGTACTTC.